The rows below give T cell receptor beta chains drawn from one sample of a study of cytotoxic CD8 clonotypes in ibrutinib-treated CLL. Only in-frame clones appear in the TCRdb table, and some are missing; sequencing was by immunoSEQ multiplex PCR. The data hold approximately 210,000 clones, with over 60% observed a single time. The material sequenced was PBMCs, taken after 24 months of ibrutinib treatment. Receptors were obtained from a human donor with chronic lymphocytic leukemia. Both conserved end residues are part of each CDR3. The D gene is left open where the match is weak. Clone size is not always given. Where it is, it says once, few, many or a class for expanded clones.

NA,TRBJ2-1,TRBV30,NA,CAWTYGELNEQFF,TGTGCCTGGACTTACGGGGAACTCAATGAGCAGTTCTTC
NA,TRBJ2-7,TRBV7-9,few,CASTPDTINSYEQYF,TGTGCCAGCACCCCCGACACAATAAACTCCTACGAGCAGTACTTC
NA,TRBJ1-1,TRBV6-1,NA,CASILWEAFF,TGTGCCAGCATTTTGTGGGAAGCTTTCTTT
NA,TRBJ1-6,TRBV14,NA,CASSQESVTLDSPLHF,TGTGCCAGCAGCCAAGAATCGGTTACTCTGGATTCACCCCTCCACTTT
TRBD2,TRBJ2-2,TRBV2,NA,CASRTPGLAGVSYTGELFF,TGTGCCAGCAGGACCCCGGGACTAGCGGGAGTAAGTTACACCGGGGAGCTGTTTTTT
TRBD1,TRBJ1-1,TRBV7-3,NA,CASSLFPGQGIMNTEAFF,TGTGCCAGCAGCTTATTTCCGGGACAGGGGATAATGAACACTGAAGCTTTCTTT
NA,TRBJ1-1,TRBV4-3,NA,CASSLRRGLATEAFF,TGCGCCAGCAGCCTCAGACGGGGCCTTGCTACTGAAGCTTTCTTT
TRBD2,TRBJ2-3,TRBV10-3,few,CAISEGGTSGRSRYF,TGTGCCATCAGTGAGGGAGGGACTAGCGGAAGGTCGCGGTATTTT
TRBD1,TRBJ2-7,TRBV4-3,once,CASSLDGQAIYEQYF,TGCGCCAGCAGCCTTGACGGACAGGCCATTTACGAGCAGTACTTC
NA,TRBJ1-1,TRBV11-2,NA,CASSQWGTEAFF,TGTGCCAGCTCTCAATGGGGCACTGAAGCTTTCTTT
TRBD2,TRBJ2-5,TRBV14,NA,CASSQEFGRAVQKEETQYF,TGTGCCAGCAGCCAAGAGTTTGGGAGGGCGGTTCAAAAGGAAGAGACCCAGTACTTC